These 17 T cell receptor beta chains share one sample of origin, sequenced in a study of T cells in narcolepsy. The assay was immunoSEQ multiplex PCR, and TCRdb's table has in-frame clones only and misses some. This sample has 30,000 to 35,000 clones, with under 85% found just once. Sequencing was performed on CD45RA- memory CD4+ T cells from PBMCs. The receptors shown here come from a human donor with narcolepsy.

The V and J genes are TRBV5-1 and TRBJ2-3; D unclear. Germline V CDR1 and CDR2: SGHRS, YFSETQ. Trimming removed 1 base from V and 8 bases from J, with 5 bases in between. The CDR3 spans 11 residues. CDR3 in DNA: TGCGCCAGCAGCTTGCTGGGTACGCAGTATTTT. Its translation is CASSLLGTQYF. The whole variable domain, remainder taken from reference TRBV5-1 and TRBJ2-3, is KAGVTQTPRYLIKTRGQQVTLSCSPISGHRSVSWYQQTPGQGLQFLFEYFSETQRNKGNFPGRFSGRQFSNSRSEMNVSTLELGDSALYLCASSLLGTQYFGPGTRLTVL.

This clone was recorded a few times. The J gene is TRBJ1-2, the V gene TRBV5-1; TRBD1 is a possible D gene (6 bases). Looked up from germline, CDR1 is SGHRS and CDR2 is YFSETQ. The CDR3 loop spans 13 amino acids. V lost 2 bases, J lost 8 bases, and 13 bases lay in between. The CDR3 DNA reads TGCGCCAGCAGCTTTATGGGGGCCGAGGGCTACACCTTC. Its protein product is CASSFMGAEGYTF.

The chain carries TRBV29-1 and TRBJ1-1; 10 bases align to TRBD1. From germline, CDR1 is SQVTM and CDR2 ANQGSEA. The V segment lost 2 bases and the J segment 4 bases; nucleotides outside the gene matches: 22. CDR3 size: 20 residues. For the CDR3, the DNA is TGCAGCGTTGAAAGGAGCGGACAGGGGGATCTGATGAGTTCTCTCACTGAAGCTTTCTTT. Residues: CSVERSGQGDLMSSLTEAFF.

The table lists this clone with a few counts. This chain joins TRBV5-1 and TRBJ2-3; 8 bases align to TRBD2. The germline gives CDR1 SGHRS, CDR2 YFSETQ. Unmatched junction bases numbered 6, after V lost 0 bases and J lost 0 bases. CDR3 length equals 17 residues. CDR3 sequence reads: CASSLGALAGSTDTQYF. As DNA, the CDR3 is TGCGCCAGCAGCTTGGGGGCCTTAGCGGGAAGCACAGATACGCAGTATTTT. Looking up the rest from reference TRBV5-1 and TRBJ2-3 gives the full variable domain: KAGVTQTPRYLIKTRGQQVTLSCSPISGHRSVSWYQQTPGQGLQFLFEYFSETQRNKGNFPGRFSGRQFSNSRSEMNVSTLELGDSALYLCASSLGALAGSTDTQYFGPGTRLTVL.

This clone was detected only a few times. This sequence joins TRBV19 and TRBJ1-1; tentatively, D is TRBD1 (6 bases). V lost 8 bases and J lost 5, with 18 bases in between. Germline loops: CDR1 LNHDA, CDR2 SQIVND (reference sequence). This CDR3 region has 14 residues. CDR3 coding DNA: TGTGCCAGTTCCCCGGGGACGGGGGCGACTGAAGCTTTCTTT. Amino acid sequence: CASSPGTGATEAFF.

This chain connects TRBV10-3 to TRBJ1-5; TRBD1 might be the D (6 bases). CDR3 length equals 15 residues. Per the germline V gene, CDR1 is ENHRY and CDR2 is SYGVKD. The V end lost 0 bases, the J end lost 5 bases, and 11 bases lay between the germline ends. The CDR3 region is CAISESGGADQPQHF. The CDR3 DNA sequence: TGTGCCATCAGTGAGTCGGGGGGCGCGGATCAGCCCCAGCATTTT.

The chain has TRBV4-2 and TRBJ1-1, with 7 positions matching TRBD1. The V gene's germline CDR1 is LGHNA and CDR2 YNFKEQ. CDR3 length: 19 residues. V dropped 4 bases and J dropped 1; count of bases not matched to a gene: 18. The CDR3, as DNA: TGTGCCAGCAGCCCCCCCCGTTTAGAGGGGGCGAGCACGAACACTGAAGCTTTCTTT. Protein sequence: CASSPPRLEGASTNTEAFF.

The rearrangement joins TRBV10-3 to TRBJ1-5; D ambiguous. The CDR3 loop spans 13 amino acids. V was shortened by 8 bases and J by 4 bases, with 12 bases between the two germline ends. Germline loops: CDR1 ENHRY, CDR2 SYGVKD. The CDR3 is CAIAPGENQPQHF. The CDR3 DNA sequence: TGTGCCATCGCCCCTGGGGAGAATCAGCCCCAGCATTTT.

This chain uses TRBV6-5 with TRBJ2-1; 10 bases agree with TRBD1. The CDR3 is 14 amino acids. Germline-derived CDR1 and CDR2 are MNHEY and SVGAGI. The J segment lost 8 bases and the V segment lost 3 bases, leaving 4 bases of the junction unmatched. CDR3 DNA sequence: TGTGCCAGCAGTTATTGGGGACAGGGGCATGAGCAGTTCTTC. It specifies CASSYWGQGHEQFF.

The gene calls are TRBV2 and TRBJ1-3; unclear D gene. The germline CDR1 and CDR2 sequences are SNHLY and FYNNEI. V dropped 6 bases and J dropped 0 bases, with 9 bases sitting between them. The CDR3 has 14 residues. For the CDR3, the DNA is TGTGCCAGCAGGGCGGGCCTCTCTGGAAACACCATATATTTT. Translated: CASRAGLSGNTIYF.

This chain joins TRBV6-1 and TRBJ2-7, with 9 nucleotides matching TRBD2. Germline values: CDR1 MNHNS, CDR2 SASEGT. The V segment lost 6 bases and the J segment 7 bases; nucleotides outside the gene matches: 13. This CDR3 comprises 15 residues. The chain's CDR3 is CASSRLSGGNSEQYF. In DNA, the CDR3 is TGTGCCAGCAGCCGACTGAGCGGGGGGAATAGTGAGCAGTACTTC.

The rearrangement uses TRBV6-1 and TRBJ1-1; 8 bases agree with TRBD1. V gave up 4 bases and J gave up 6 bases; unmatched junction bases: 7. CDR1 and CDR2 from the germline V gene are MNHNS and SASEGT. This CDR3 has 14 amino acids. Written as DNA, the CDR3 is TGTGCCAGCAGTGTAACGACAGGGGAGGCTGAAGCTTTCTTT. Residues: CASSVTTGEAEAFF.

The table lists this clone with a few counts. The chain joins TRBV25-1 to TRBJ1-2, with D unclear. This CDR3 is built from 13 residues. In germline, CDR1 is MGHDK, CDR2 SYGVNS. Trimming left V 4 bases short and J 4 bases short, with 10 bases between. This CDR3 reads CASSAGPVYGYTF. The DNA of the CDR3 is TGTGCCAGCAGTGCTGGGCCAGTCTATGGCTACACCTTC.

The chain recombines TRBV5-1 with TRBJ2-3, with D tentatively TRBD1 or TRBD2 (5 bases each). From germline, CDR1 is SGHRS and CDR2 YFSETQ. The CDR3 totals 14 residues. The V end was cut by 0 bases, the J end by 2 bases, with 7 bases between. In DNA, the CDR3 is TGCGCCAGCAGCTTGGTGGGGACCACAGATACGCAGTATTTT. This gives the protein CASSLVGTTDTQYF.

The CDR3: CAIKGTGVSYEQYF. For the CDR3, the DNA is TGTGCCATCAAAGGGACAGGGGTATCCTACGAGCAGTACTTC. The rearrangement joins TRBV10-3 to TRBJ2-7, with 10 bases aligning to TRBD1. V lost 7 bases, J lost 1 base, and 4 bases stayed unmatched. This CDR3 has 14 residues. Per the germline V gene, CDR1 is ENHRY and CDR2 is SYGVKD.

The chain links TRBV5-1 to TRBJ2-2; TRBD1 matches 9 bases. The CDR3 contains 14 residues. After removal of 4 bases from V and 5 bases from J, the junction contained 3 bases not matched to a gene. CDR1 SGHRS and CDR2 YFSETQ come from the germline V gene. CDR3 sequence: CASSGTGNTGELFF. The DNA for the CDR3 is TGCGCCAGCAGCGGGACAGGGAATACCGGGGAGCTGTTTTTT.

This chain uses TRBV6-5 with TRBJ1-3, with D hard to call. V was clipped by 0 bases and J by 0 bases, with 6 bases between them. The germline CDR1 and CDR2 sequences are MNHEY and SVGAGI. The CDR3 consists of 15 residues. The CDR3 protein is CASSYSRYSGNTIYF. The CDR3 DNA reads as TGTGCCAGCAGTTACTCTCGTTACTCTGGAAACACCATATATTTT.